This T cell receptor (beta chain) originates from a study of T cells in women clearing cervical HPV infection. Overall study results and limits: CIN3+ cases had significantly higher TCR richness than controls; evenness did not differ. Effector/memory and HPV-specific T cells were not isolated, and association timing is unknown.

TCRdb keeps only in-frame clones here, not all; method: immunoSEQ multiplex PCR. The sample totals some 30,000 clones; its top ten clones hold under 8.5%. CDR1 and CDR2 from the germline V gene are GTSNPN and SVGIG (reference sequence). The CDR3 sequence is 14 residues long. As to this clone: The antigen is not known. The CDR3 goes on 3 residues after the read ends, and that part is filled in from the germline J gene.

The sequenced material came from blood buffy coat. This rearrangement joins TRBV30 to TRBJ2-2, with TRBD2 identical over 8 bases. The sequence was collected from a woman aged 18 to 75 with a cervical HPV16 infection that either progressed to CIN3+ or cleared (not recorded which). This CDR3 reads CASGGLVSKSPLFF. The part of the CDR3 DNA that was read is TGTGCCTCGGGGGGGCTTGTATCAAAGTCGCCG. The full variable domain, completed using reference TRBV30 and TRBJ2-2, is SQTIHQWPATLVQPVGSPLSLECTVEGTSNPNLYWYRQAAGRGLQLLFYSVGIGQISSEVPQNLSASRPQDRQFILSSKKLLLSDSGFYLCASGGLVSKSPLFFGEGSRLTVL.